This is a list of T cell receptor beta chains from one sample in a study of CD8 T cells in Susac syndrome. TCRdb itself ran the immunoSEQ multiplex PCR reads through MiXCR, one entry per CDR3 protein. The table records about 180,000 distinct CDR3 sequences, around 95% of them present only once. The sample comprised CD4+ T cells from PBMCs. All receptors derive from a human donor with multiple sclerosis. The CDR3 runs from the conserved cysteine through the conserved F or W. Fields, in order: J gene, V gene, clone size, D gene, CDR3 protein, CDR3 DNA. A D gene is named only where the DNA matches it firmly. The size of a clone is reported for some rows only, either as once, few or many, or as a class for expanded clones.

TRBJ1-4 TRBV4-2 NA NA CASSQVVGRPSTNEKLFF TGTGCCAGCAGCCAAGTTGTCGGCCGTCCCTCAACTAATGAAAAACTGTTTTTT
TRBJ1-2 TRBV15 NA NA CATSRGGGEANYGYTF TGTGCCACCAGCAGAGGGGGAGGAGAAGCTAACTATGGCTACACCTTC
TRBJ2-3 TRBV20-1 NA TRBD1 CSARDINRQGATDTQYF TGCAGTGCTAGAGATATTAATCGGCAGGGGGCAACAGATACGCAGTATTTT
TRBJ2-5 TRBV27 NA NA CASSLSGNGETQYF TGTGCCAGCAGTTTATCCGGGAATGGGGAGACCCAGTACTTC
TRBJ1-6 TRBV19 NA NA CASSPGRDRPPLHF TGTGCCAGTAGTCCCGGACGAGATCGACCACCCCTCCACTTT
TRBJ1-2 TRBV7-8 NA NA CASSLRPLIDTHYGYTF TGTGCCAGCAGCTTAAGGCCTCTTATCGATACCCACTATGGCTACACCTTC
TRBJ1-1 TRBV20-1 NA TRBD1 CSAGGGIQEAFF TGCAGTGCTGGAGGGGGCATCCAGGAAGCTTTCTTT
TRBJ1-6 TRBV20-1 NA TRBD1 CSARVQGAYSPLHF TGCAGTGCTAGAGTCCAGGGGGCTTATTCACCCCTCCACTTT
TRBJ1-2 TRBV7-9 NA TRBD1 CASSFSGQDIYGYTF TGTGCCAGCAGCTTCTCGGGACAGGACATCTATGGCTACACCTTC
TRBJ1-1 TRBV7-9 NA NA CASSLAAGSNTEAFF TGTGCCAGCAGCTTAGCGGCAGGGTCGAACACTGAAGCTTTCTTT
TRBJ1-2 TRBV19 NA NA CASSIARGGGGYTF TGTGCCAGTAGTATAGCTAGGGGTGGAGGCGGCTACACCTTC
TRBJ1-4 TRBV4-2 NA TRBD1 CASSQPDRDNEKLFF TGTGCCAGCAGCCAACCCGACAGGGATAATGAAAAACTGTTTTTT
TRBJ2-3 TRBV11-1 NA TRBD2 CASSSGGGSDTQYF TGTGCCAGCAGCTCCGGGGGGGGCTCAGATACGCAGTATTTT
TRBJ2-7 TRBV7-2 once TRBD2 CASSSGLAGAQEF TGTGCCAGCAGCTCAGGACTAGCGGGTGCCCAGGAATTC
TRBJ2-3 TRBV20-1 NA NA CSAQILVSDTQYF TGCAGTGCCCAAATATTAGTATCAGATACGCAGTATTTT
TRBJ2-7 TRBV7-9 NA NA CASSPIYEQYF TGTGCCAGCAGCCCAATCTACGAGCAGTACTTC
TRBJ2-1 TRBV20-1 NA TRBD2 CSARLAGGPPSYNEQFF TGCAGTGCTCGACTAGCGGGGGGACCCCCCTCCTACAATGAGCAGTTCTTC
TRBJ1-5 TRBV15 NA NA CATTPDRVYSNQPQHF TGTGCCACCACCCCAGACAGAGTTTATAGCAATCAGCCCCAGCATTTT
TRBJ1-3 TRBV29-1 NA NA CSVETTGAGGTIYF TGCAGCGTTGAAACTACAGGTGCTGGGGGCACCATATATTTT
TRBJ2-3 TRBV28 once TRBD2 CASNGGAGTDTQYF TGTGCCAGCAACGGGGGGGCGGGCACAGATACGCAGTATTTT
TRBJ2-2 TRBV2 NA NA CASSETITGELFF TGTGCCAGCAGTGAAACAATCACCGGGGAGCTGTTTTTT
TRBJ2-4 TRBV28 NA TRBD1 CASSSAGTGGAEPISIQYF TGTGCCAGCAGTTCCGCCGGGACAGGGGGCGCGGAGCCTATTAGCATTCAGTACTTC
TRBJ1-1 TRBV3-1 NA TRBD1 CASSHVQGTGDTEAFF TGTGCCAGCAGCCATGTCCAGGGGACAGGGGACACTGAAGCTTTCTTT
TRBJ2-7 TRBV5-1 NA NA CASSPEARAYEQYF TGCGCCAGCAGCCCCGAGGCCAGGGCCTACGAGCAGTACTTC
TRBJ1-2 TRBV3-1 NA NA CASSPILGGDYGYTF TGTGCCAGCAGCCCCATCCTGGGGGGCGACTATGGCTACACCTTC
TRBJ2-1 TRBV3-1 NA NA CASSQPATFYNEQFF TGTGCCAGCAGCCAGCCAGCGACTTTCTACAATGAGCAGTTCTTC
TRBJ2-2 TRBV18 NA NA CASSPPDRLNTGELFF TGTGCCAGCTCACCCCCGGACAGATTGAACACCGGGGAGCTGTTTTTT
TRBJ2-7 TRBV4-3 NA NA CASSQGTGMGGYEQYF TGCGCCAGCAGCCAGGGAACAGGGATGGGCGGGTACGAGCAGTACTTC
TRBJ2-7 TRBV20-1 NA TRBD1 CSFQGAYEQYF TGCAGTTTCCAGGGGGCTTACGAGCAGTACTTC
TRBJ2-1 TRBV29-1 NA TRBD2 CSVLLAGGPREQFF TGCAGCGTCCTACTAGCGGGGGGGCCTCGGGAGCAGTTCTTC
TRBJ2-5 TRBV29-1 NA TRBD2 CSVDGRGGQETQYF TGCAGCGTTGACGGGAGGGGGGGCCAAGAGACCCAGTACTTC
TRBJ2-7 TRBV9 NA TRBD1 CASTLGQGPPYEQYF TGTGCCAGCACCTTGGGACAGGGGCCCCCCTACGAGCAGTACTTC
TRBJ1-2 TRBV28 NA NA CASTGRNYGYTF TGTGCCAGCACTGGACGTAACTATGGCTACACCTTC
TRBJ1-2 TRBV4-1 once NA CASSHDARIPGRGYTF TGCGCCAGCAGCCACGATGCCCGGATTCCCGGTCGTGGCTACACCTTC
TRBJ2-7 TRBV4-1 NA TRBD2 CASSQLGLAGSEQYF TGCGCCAGCAGCCAATTGGGACTAGCGGGGAGTGAGCAGTACTTC
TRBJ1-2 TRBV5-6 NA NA CASSLSTDRFDYGYTF TGTGCCAGCAGCTTGTCGACAGACCGATTTGACTATGGCTACACCTTC